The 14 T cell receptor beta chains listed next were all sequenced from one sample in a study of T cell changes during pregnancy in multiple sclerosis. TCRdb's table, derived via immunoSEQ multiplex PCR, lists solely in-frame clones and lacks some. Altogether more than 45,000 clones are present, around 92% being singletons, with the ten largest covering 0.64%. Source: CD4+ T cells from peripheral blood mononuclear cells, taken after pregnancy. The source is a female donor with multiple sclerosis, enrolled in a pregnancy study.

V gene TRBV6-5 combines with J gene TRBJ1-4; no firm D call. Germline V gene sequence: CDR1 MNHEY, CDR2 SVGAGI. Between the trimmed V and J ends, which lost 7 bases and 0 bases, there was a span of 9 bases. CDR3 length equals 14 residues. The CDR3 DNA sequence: TGTGCCAGCAAGCGTACGGCAACTAATGAAAAACTGTTTTTT. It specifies CASKRTATNEKLFF.

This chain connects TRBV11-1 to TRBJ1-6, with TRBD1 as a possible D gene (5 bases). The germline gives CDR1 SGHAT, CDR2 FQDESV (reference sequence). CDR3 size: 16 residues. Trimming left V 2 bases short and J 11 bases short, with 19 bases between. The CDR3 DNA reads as TGTGCCAGCAGCTTAACTGCCGGGGGAAGCCGGCCACCCCTCCACTTT. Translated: CASSLTAGGSRPPLHF. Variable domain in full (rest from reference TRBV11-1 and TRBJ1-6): EAEVAQSPRYKITEKSQAVAFWCDPISGHATLYWYRQILGQGPELLVQFQDESVVDDSQLPKDRFSAERLKGVDSTLKIQPAELGDSAMYLCASSLTAGGSRPPLHFGNGTRLTVT.

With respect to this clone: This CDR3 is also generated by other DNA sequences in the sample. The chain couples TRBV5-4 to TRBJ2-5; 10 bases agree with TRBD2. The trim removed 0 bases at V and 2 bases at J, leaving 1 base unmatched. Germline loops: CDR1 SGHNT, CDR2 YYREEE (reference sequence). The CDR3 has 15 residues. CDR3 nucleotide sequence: TGTGCCAGCAGCTTGGGGACTAGCGGACAAGAGACCCAGTACTTC. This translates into CASSLGTSGQETQYF.

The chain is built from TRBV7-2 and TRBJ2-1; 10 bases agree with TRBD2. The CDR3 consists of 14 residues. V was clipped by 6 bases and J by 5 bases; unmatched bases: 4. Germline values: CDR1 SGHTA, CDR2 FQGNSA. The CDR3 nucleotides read TGTGCCAGCAGGAAAGCGGGGGGGGACAATGAGCAGTTCTTC. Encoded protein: CASRKAGGDNEQFF.

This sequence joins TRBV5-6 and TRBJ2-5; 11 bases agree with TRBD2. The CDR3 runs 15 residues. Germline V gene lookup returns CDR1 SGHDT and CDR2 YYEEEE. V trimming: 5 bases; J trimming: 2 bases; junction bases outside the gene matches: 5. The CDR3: CASSSRTSGQETQYF. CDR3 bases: TGTGCCAGCAGTTCCAGGACTAGCGGGCAAGAGACCCAGTACTTC.

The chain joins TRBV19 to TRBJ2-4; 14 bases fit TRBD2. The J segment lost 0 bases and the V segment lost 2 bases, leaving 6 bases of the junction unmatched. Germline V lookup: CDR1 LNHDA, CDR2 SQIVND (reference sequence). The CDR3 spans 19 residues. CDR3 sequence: CASSIIGLAGGTAKNIQYF. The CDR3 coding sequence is TGTGCCAGTAGTATAATCGGACTAGCGGGGGGCACAGCCAAAAACATTCAGTACTTC.

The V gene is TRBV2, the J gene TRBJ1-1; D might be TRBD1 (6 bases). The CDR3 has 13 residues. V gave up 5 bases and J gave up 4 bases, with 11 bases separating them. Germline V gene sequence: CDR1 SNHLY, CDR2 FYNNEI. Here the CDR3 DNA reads TGTGCCAGCAGTATCACAGGGTCCACTGAAGCTTTCTTT. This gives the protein CASSITGSTEAFF.

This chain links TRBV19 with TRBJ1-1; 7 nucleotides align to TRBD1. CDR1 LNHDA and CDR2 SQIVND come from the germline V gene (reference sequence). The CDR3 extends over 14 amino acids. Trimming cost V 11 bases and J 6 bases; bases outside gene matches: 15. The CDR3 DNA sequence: TGTGCCGTAGTCACAGGGGACATTTTCGCTGAAGCTTTCTTT. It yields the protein CAVVTGDIFAEAFF.

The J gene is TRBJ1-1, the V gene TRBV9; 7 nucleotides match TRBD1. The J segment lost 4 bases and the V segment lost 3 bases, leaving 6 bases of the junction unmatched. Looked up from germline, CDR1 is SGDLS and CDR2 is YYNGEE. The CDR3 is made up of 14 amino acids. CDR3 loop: CASSATGTGTEAFF. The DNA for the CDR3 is TGTGCCAGCAGCGCGACAGGGACGGGCACTGAAGCTTTCTTT.

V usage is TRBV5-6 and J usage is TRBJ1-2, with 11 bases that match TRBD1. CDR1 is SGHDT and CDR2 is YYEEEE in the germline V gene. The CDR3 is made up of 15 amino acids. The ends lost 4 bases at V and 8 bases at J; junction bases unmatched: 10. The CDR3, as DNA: TGTGCCAGCAGCACCCGTTTGGGGACAGGGGGAGGCTACACCTTC. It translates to CASSTRLGTGGGYTF.

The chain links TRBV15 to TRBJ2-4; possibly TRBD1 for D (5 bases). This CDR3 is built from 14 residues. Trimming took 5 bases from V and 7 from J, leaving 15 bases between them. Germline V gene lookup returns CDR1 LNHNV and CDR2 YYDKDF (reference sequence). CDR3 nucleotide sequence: TGTGCCACCAGCGATCGACAGTTGGTTAACATTCAGTACTTC. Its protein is CATSDRQLVNIQYF.

The CDR3 reads CASKRGGDMQETQYF. The CDR3 DNA follows: TGTGCCAGCAAACGGGGGGGGGATATGCAAGAGACCCAGTACTTC. This sequence joins TRBV6-6 and TRBJ2-5, with 8 nucleotides matching TRBD2. V lost 7 bases, J lost 2 bases, and 9 bases stayed unmatched. The length of the CDR3 is 15 residues. CDR1 MNHNY and CDR2 SVGAGI come from the germline V gene (reference sequence).

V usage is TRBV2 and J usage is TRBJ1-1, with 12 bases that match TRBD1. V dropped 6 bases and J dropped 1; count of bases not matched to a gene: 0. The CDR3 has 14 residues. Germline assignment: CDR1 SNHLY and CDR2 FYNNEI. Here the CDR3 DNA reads TGTGCCAGCAGGGGACAGGGGGCGAACACTGAAGCTTTCTTT. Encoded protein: CASRGQGANTEAFF.

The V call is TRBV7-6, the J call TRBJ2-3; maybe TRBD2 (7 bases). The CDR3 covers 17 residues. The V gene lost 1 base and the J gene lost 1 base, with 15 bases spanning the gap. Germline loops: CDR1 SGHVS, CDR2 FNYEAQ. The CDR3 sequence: CASSLGGGGARTDTQYF. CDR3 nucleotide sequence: TGTGCCAGCAGCTTAGGGGGAGGGGGGGCCCGCACAGATACGCAGTATTTT. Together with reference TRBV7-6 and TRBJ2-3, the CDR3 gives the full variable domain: GAGVSQSPRYKVTKRGQDVALRCDPISGHVSLYWYRQALGQGPEFLTYFNYEAQQDKSGLPNDRFSAERPEGSISTLTIQRTEQRDSAMYRCASSLGGGGARTDTQYFGPGTRLTVL.